Listed below are T cell receptor beta chains from one sample, sequenced in a study of OX40 agonist ivuxolimab in advanced cancers. The assay was immunoSEQ multiplex PCR, and TCRdb's table has in-frame clones only and misses some. Of 75,000 to 95,000 clones listed, over 75% are singletons. The sample consisted of CD4+ or CD8+ T cells sorted from blood, taken in a trial of the OX40 agonist ivuxolimab. All receptors derive from an adult with an advanced solid tumor such as melanoma, head and neck, liver or kidney cancer. Each CDR3 is given without its conserved first and last residue. A D gene is named only where the DNA matches it firmly. Clone sizes are given selectively: once, few, many, or a class where the clone is expanded.

TRBJ2-3,NA,TRBV29-1,NA,SVVPSQSQY
TRBJ2-7,NA,TRBV28,NA,ASSLGTPYSYEQY
TRBJ2-3,NA,TRBV4-1,NA,ASSQQAGTDTQY
TRBJ1-1,NA,TRBV29-1,NA,SVEGSSWNTEAF
TRBJ2-5,NA,TRBV28,NA,ASRSKETQY
TRBJ2-2,NA,TRBV5-6,NA,ASSFYREDTGELF
TRBJ1-5,NA,TRBV12-5,TRBD1,ASGPGQVNHYSNQPQH
TRBJ2-1,few,TRBV20-1,NA,SALVGEQF
TRBJ1-1,NA,TRBV18,TRBD1,ASSPVGTDTEAF
TRBJ2-1,NA,TRBV29-1,NA,SVVNPPLAGRLARSYNEQF
TRBJ2-1,NA,TRBV10-2,NA,ASSVSSGVYNEQF
TRBJ1-4,NA,TRBV6-1,TRBD1,ASSEVTGGRGKLF
TRBJ1-2,NA,TRBV30,NA,AWSVGGSGYT
TRBJ2-6,NA,TRBV27,TRBD1,ASSPAGGAGANVLT
TRBJ2-3,NA,TRBV13,NA,ASSFQAGGPSTDTQY
TRBJ1-3,NA,TRBV5-1,TRBD1,ASSLGQGERNTIY
TRBJ1-4,NA,TRBV15,NA,ATSRDLATNEKLF
TRBJ1-2,NA,TRBV27,NA,ASSFSGVGNNYGYT
TRBJ1-3,NA,TRBV7-6,NA,ASSLDAPGAGNTIY
TRBJ2-2,NA,TRBV6-4,NA,ASSEQQNTGELF
TRBJ2-3,NA,TRBV7-2,NA,ASSSIGTELSTDTQY
TRBJ2-7,NA,TRBV11-3,NA,ASAANGGANQQY
TRBJ2-1,NA,TRBV21-1,NA,ASSKQRPGTSPSHEQF
TRBJ2-2,NA,TRBV27,NA,ASSRRGGAAGELF
TRBJ2-5,NA,TRBV11-2,TRBD2,ASTTVGSGDQETQY
TRBJ2-1,NA,TRBV21-1,NA,ASSKVAPPKWDNEQF
TRBJ1-2,NA,TRBV2,TRBD1,ASSNDRDGYT
TRBJ2-7,NA,TRBV7-2,NA,ASSLGPGTSYEQY
TRBJ2-5,NA,TRBV5-4,NA,ASSPGGTVYETQY
TRBJ2-5,NA,TRBV7-2,TRBD1,ASSSGTVETQY
TRBJ2-1,NA,TRBV11-2,NA,ASSLAGGANNEQF
TRBJ2-3,once,TRBV7-6,TRBD2,ASSLAGGLAGATQY
TRBJ2-1,NA,TRBV14,NA,ASSQTMLGARYNEQF
TRBJ2-4,once,TRBV15,NA,ATSRESSLVAKNIQY
TRBJ2-3,NA,TRBV9,TRBD1,ASSPLPGGGRVTTDTQY
TRBJ2-1,NA,TRBV7-8,TRBD2,ASSLLAGVNNEQF
TRBJ2-5,few,TRBV19,NA,ASSIEGRASRETQY
TRBJ1-5,NA,TRBV7-8,TRBD1,ASSTGQGTGPQH
TRBJ2-1,NA,TRBV29-1,TRBD2,SAQLAGSYNEQF
TRBJ2-2,NA,TRBV5-1,TRBD2,ASSAGLAGATGELF
TRBJ2-1,NA,TRBV9,NA,ASSTAGAGWDEQF
TRBJ2-3,once,TRBV27,NA,ASSWGTSTDTQY
TRBJ2-1,once,TRBV28,TRBD2,ASSFGGASYNEQF
TRBJ1-5,few,TRBV28,NA,ASSELSGLGNQPQH
TRBJ2-3,NA,TRBV5-1,NA,ASSSTAGTDTQY
TRBJ2-3,NA,TRBV19,TRBD1,ASSKLTGRTTDTQY
TRBJ2-1,NA,TRBV5-1,NA,ASSLDSYNEQF
TRBJ2-1,NA,TRBV12-5,TRBD2,ASELAGNNEQF
TRBJ2-7,NA,TRBV7-9,TRBD2,ASSPPTSGRAEQY
TRBJ2-4,NA,TRBV30,NA,AWSEAENIQY
TRBJ1-2,NA,TRBV30,NA,AWSRQENGYT
TRBJ2-1,once,TRBV27,TRBD2,ASRTPGLAPYNEQF
TRBJ2-6,NA,TRBV19,TRBD1,ASSKFTGAGANVLT